The rows below give T cell receptor beta chains drawn from one sample of a study of blood T cell repertoires in COVID-19. The protocol was immunoSEQ multiplex PCR, while the TCRdb copy is restricted to in-frame clones and leaves out a portion. The sample includes about 280,000 clones, about 83% seen only once; the top ten take 8% to 9.5%. Specimen: peripheral blood. These receptors came from a woman aged 45-65 years who had recovered from COVID-19. CDR3s include the opening cysteine and the closing phenylalanine or tryptophan. D genes are given only for firm matches. Clone size is given for some rows only: seen once, a few or many times, or a class if the clone is expanded.

abundance: -
j_gene: TRBJ1-5
d_gene: -
v_gene: TRBV19
CDR3aa: CASSISGTGVGNQPQHF
CDR3nt: TGTGCCAGTAGTATAAGTGGGACGGGGGTAGGCAATCAGCCCCAGCATTTT

abundance: -
j_gene: TRBJ2-7
d_gene: -
v_gene: TRBV2
CDR3aa: CASIPAGPRGEQYF
CDR3nt: TGTGCCAGCATCCCGGCGGGACCACGGGGCGAGCAGTACTTC

abundance: -
j_gene: TRBJ2-1
d_gene: TRBD2
v_gene: TRBV7-6
CDR3aa: CASSLGGNSYNEQFF
CDR3nt: TGTGCCAGCAGCCTCGGGGGGAATTCCTACAATGAGCAGTTCTTC

abundance: -
j_gene: TRBJ1-5
d_gene: -
v_gene: TRBV27
CDR3aa: CASSFIPLDRYNQPQHF
CDR3nt: TGTGCCAGCAGTTTTATCCCCCTCGACAGGTATAATCAGCCCCAGCATTTT

abundance: -
j_gene: TRBJ1-5
d_gene: TRBD1
v_gene: TRBV6-2/TRBV6-3
CDR3aa: CASSLTQGRGQPQHF
CDR3nt: TGTGCCAGCAGTCTCACACAGGGGAGAGGTCAGCCCCAGCATTTT

abundance: -
j_gene: TRBJ1-2
d_gene: -
v_gene: TRBV28
CDR3aa: CASSFVAGVNYGYTF
CDR3nt: TGTGCCAGCAGTTTCGTTGCAGGGGTTAACTATGGCTACACCTTC

abundance: -
j_gene: TRBJ1-1
d_gene: -
v_gene: TRBV19
CDR3aa: CATEGTEAFF
CDR3nt: TGTGCCACGGAGGGCACTGAAGCTTTCTTT

abundance: -
j_gene: TRBJ1-3
d_gene: -
v_gene: TRBV5-6
CDR3aa: CASSLAGGLGNTIYF
CDR3nt: TGTGCCAGCAGCTTGGCTGGAGGACTAGGAAACACCATATATTTT

abundance: -
j_gene: TRBJ2-5
d_gene: TRBD2
v_gene: TRBV10-2
CDR3aa: CATKLAGPETQYF
CDR3nt: TGCGCCACCAAACTAGCGGGCCCAGAGACCCAGTACTTC

abundance: -
j_gene: TRBJ1-3
d_gene: -
v_gene: TRBV7-9
CDR3aa: CASSLSGNTIYF
CDR3nt: TGTGCCAGCAGCTTATCGGGAAACACCATATATTTT

abundance: many
j_gene: TRBJ2-7
d_gene: -
v_gene: TRBV24-1
CDR3aa: CATSADTGSYEQYF
CDR3nt: TGTGCCACCAGTGCCGACACTGGCTCCTACGAGCAGTACTTC

abundance: -
j_gene: TRBJ1-2
d_gene: -
v_gene: TRBV9
CDR3aa: CASSVASGVYGYTF
CDR3nt: TGTGCCAGCAGCGTAGCCTCGGGGGTCTATGGCTACACCTTC

abundance: -
j_gene: TRBJ2-2
d_gene: -
v_gene: TRBV5-1
CDR3aa: CASSLEPQGGYTGELFF
CDR3nt: TGCGCCAGCAGCTTGGAACCACAGGGGGGGTACACCGGGGAGCTGTTTTTT

abundance: -
j_gene: TRBJ2-1
d_gene: -
v_gene: TRBV18
CDR3aa: CASSPPSTLHYNEQFF
CDR3nt: TGTGCCAGCTCACCACCGTCCACTCTCCACTACAATGAGCAGTTCTTC

abundance: -
j_gene: TRBJ2-2
d_gene: -
v_gene: TRBV9
CDR3aa: CASSVGLGGGELFF
CDR3nt: TGTGCCAGCAGCGTCGGTTTGGGAGGCGGGGAGCTGTTTTTT

abundance: -
j_gene: TRBJ2-7
d_gene: TRBD1
v_gene: TRBV6-5
CDR3aa: CASSYSGTGFYEQYF
CDR3nt: TGTGCCAGCAGTTACTCGGGGACAGGGTTCTACGAGCAGTACTTC

abundance: -
j_gene: TRBJ1-4
d_gene: -
v_gene: TRBV6-5
CDR3aa: CASRTPTNEKLFF
CDR3nt: TGTGCCAGCAGGACTCCGACTAATGAAAAACTGTTTTTT

abundance: -
j_gene: TRBJ1-5
d_gene: -
v_gene: TRBV4-3
CDR3aa: CASSQEVRDQPQHF
CDR3nt: TGCGCCAGCAGCCAAGAAGTGAGGGATCAGCCCCAGCATTTT

abundance: -
j_gene: TRBJ2-1
d_gene: TRBD1
v_gene: TRBV5-4
CDR3aa: CASSWGQGYNEQFF
CDR3nt: TGTGCCAGCAGCTGGGGACAGGGCTACAATGAGCAGTTCTTC

abundance: -
j_gene: TRBJ2-1
d_gene: -
v_gene: TRBV19
CDR3aa: CATTDSNEQFF
CDR3nt: TGTGCCACCACAGATAGCAATGAGCAGTTCTTC

abundance: once
j_gene: TRBJ1-5
d_gene: -
v_gene: TRBV28
CDR3aa: CASSSNRYQHF
CDR3nt: TGTGCCAGCAGTTCAAACAGGTACCAGCATTTT

abundance: -
j_gene: TRBJ2-1
d_gene: TRBD2
v_gene: TRBV5-4
CDR3aa: CASSLGGTSGRAEQFF
CDR3nt: TGTGCCAGCAGCTTGGGCGGGACTAGCGGGAGGGCTGAGCAGTTCTTC

abundance: -
j_gene: TRBJ1-1
d_gene: TRBD1
v_gene: TRBV18
CDR3aa: CASSPYGQGTEAFF
CDR3nt: TGTGCCAGCTCACCATACGGACAGGGCACTGAAGCTTTCTTT

abundance: -
j_gene: TRBJ2-1
d_gene: TRBD2
v_gene: TRBV24-1
CDR3aa: CATSEAGTSEGEQFF
CDR3nt: TGTGCCACCAGTGAAGCCGGGACTAGCGAGGGTGAGCAGTTCTTC

abundance: few
j_gene: TRBJ1-5
d_gene: -
v_gene: TRBV5-1
CDR3aa: CASREGDAQPQHF
CDR3nt: TGCGCCAGCAGAGAGGGGGACGCTCAGCCCCAGCATTTT

abundance: -
j_gene: TRBJ1-2
d_gene: TRBD1
v_gene: TRBV4-2
CDR3aa: CASSPSGTGGARGYTF
CDR3nt: TGTGCCAGCAGCCCCTCCGGGACAGGGGGCGCGCGGGGCTACACCTTC

abundance: -
j_gene: TRBJ1-2
d_gene: -
v_gene: TRBV28
CDR3aa: CASSPGTVNYGYTF
CDR3nt: TGTGCCAGCAGTCCTGGGACTGTTAACTATGGCTACACCTTC

abundance: -
j_gene: TRBJ1-5
d_gene: -
v_gene: TRBV6-6
CDR3aa: CASTPRMRDSNQPQHF
CDR3nt: TGTGCCAGCACCCCCAGGATGCGAGATAGCAATCAGCCCCAGCATTTT

abundance: -
j_gene: TRBJ2-1
d_gene: -
v_gene: TRBV11-3
CDR3aa: CASSLDRVGGQFF
CDR3nt: TGTGCCAGCAGCTTAGATAGAGTCGGGGGGCAGTTCTTC

abundance: -
j_gene: TRBJ2-7
d_gene: -
v_gene: TRBV7-2
CDR3aa: CASSPSFLQYEQYF
CDR3nt: TGTGCCAGCAGCCCCTCGTTCCTACAGTACGAGCAGTACTTC

abundance: -
j_gene: TRBJ2-1
d_gene: TRBD2
v_gene: TRBV28
CDR3aa: CASSLPTGLAGENNEQFF
CDR3nt: TGTGCCAGCAGTTTACCAACCGGGCTAGCGGGGGAGAACAATGAGCAGTTCTTC

abundance: -
j_gene: TRBJ1-2
d_gene: -
v_gene: TRBV28
CDR3aa: CASTLGGFNYGYTF
CDR3nt: TGTGCCAGCACCCTTGGGGGGTTTAACTATGGCTACACCTTC

abundance: -
j_gene: TRBJ2-7
d_gene: -
v_gene: TRBV20-1
CDR3aa: CSAFKYEQYF
CDR3nt: TGCAGTGCTTTTAAATACGAGCAGTACTTC

abundance: -
j_gene: TRBJ2-6
d_gene: TRBD2
v_gene: TRBV4-3
CDR3aa: CASSNSGAKVGANVLTF
CDR3nt: TGCGCCAGCAGTAATAGCGGGGCGAAGGTTGGGGCCAACGTCCTGACTTTC

abundance: -
j_gene: TRBJ2-2
d_gene: TRBD2
v_gene: TRBV28
CDR3aa: CASSPLAGGPAGELFF
CDR3nt: TGTGCCAGCAGCCCCCTAGCGGGGGGGCCGGCCGGGGAGCTGTTTTTT

abundance: -
j_gene: TRBJ2-1
d_gene: TRBD1
v_gene: TRBV6-5
CDR3aa: CASSSGQSYNEQFF
CDR3nt: TGTGCCAGCAGCTCGGGACAGTCCTACAATGAGCAGTTCTTC

abundance: -
j_gene: TRBJ2-5
d_gene: TRBD1
v_gene: TRBV30
CDR3aa: CAWSLTGGGGETQYF
CDR3nt: TGTGCCTGGAGTCTTACAGGGGGCGGAGGGGAGACCCAGTACTTC

abundance: -
j_gene: TRBJ2-7
d_gene: TRBD2
v_gene: TRBV7-2
CDR3aa: CASSLVASGGLEQYF
CDR3nt: TGTGCCAGCAGCTTAGTGGCTAGCGGGGGACTCGAGCAGTACTTC

abundance: -
j_gene: TRBJ1-4
d_gene: TRBD1
v_gene: TRBV11-2
CDR3aa: CASSLGQGNEKLFF
CDR3nt: TGTGCCAGCAGCTTGGGACAGGGAAATGAAAAACTGTTTTTT